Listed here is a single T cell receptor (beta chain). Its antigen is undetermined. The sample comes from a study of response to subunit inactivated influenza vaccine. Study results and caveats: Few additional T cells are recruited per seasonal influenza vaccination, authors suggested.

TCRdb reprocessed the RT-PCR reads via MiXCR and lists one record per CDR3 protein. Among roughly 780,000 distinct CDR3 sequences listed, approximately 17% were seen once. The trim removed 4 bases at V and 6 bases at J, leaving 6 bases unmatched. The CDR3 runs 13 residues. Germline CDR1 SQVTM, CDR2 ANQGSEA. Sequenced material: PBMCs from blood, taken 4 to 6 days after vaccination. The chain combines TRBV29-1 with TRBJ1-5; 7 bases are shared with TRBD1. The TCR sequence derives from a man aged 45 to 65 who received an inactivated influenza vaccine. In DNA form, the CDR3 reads TGCAGCGTTGTAACAGGGGCAGGTCAGCCCCAGCATTTT. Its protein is CSVVTGAGQPQHF. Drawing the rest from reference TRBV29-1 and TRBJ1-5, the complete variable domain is SAVISQKPSRDICQRGTSLTIQCQVDSQVTMMFWYRQQPGQSLTLIATANQGSEATYESGFVIDKFPISRPNLTFSTLTVSNMSPEDSSIYLCSVVTGAGQPQHFGDGTRLSIL.